The 24 T cell receptor beta chains in this list originate from one sample, sequenced in a study of cytomegalovirus exposure and HLA in healthy donors. Primers for the PCR totalled 60 Vbeta and 13 Jbeta. Data came from immunoSEQ multiplex PCR; TCRdb stores just in-frame clones and leaves some out. The sample includes 150,000 or so clones, around 84% of them seen just once. Sequenced material: PBMCs. The receptors derive from a woman in her 40s in good health and CMV-seronegative.

The count of this clone is one. This chain joins TRBV2 and TRBJ2-5; TRBD1 matches 8 bases. V lost 8 bases to trimming and J lost 5 bases; unmatched junction nucleotides: 10. The CDR3 is made up of 14 amino acids. Per germline, CDR1 SNHLY and CDR2 FYNNEI. Written as DNA, the CDR3 is TGTGCCAGCGCAGGGGGCCCCCGGTGGGAGACCCAGTACTTC. This codes for CASAGGPRWETQYF.

V is TRBV14 and J is TRBJ1-1, with a weak D call TRBD1 (5 bases). V was pared by 4 bases and J by 5 bases, with 17 bases between. The CDR3 has 15 residues. Germline V gene lookup returns CDR1 SGHDN and CDR2 FVKESK. The CDR3 sequence: CASSRGLITRTEAFF. DNA for the CDR3: TGTGCCAGCAGCCGGGGACTAATAACGAGAACTGAAGCTTTCTTT.

The chain couples TRBV28 to TRBJ2-1; 8 bases fit TRBD2. The ends lost 9 bases at V and 2 bases at J; junction bases unmatched: 6. Germline lookup yields CDR1 MDHEN and CDR2 SYDVKM. The CDR3 extends over 14 amino acids. In DNA form, the CDR3 reads TGTGCCAGTGGCGGGGGGTTTACCTACAATGAGCAGTTCTTC. This translates into CASGGGFTYNEQFF. Based on the CDR3 plus reference TRBV28 and TRBJ2-1, the full variable domain is DVKVTQSSRYLVKRTGEKVFLECVQDMDHENMFWYRQDPGLGLRLIYFSYDVKMKEKGDIPEGYSVSREKKERFSLILESASTNQTSMYLCASGGGFTYNEQFFGPGTRLTVL.

The rearrangement links TRBV18 to TRBJ1-1, with D tentatively TRBD1 (5 bases). The V and J ends lost 4 bases and 3 bases respectively, with 18 bases between them. CDR1 KGHSH and CDR2 LQKENI come from the germline V gene. CDR3 length equals 16 residues. The CDR3 nucleotides read TGTGCCAGCTCACAGGCCCAGACTCGGGGGGACACTGAAGCTTTCTTT. Protein sequence: CASSQAQTRGDTEAFF.

This chain connects TRBV4-1 to TRBJ2-2, with 9 bases that match TRBD2. CDR3 length: 17 residues. V shed 1 base, J shed 5 bases, and the junction held 8 bases outside the gene matches. Germline CDR1 and CDR2: MGHRA and YSYEKL. CDR3 in DNA: TGCGCCAGCAGCCAAGCCCCAGCGGGGGGTGTGACCGGGGAGCTGTTTTTT. It yields the protein CASSQAPAGGVTGELFF.

The chain has TRBV27 and TRBJ1-6; unclear D gene. V dropped 7 bases and J dropped 12 bases, with 16 bases sitting between them. The germline gives CDR1 MNHEY, CDR2 SMNVEV (reference sequence). The CDR3 has 13 amino acids. Here the CDR3 reads CASTISRYLPLHF. DNA for the CDR3: TGTGCCAGCACCATTTCCCGGTATCTACCCCTCCACTTT.

This chain uses TRBV6-5 with TRBJ1-2; TRBD1 aligns across 8 bases. Germline V gives CDR1 MNHEY, CDR2 SVGAGI. There are 13 residues in the CDR3. Trimming at V came to 5 bases and at J to 6 bases, leaving 5 bases not matched to a gene. The CDR3 is CASSEHRGNGYTF. For the CDR3, the DNA is TGTGCCAGCAGTGAGCACAGGGGGAATGGCTACACCTTC.

The chain carries TRBV4-1 and TRBJ1-5; TRBD1 matches 9 bases. The CDR3 loop spans 19 amino acids. Trimming took 4 bases from V and 0 from J; bases not matched to a gene: 13. Germline V gene sequence: CDR1 MGHRA, CDR2 YSYEKL. The CDR3 nucleotides read TGCGCCAGCAGCCTGGGGACAGGGATGCTGAAGAATAGCAATCAGCCCCAGCATTTT. Translated: CASSLGTGMLKNSNQPQHF.

This clone was detected once. This chain joins TRBV18 and TRBJ1-2; D perhaps matches TRBD1 (5 bases). Germline values: CDR1 KGHSH, CDR2 LQKENI. CDR3 size: 13 residues. Trimming shortened V by 3 bases and J by 6 bases, and 11 bases separated the two germline ends. The CDR3 loop reads CASSPPGGHGYTF. The CDR3 DNA reads TGTGCCAGCTCACCCCCCGGGGGACATGGCTACACCTTC.

This chain uses TRBV7-9 with TRBJ1-2; 9 bases match TRBD1. The CDR3 has 15 residues. The J segment lost 0 bases and the V segment lost 6 bases, leaving 5 bases of the junction unmatched. CDR1 and CDR2 from the germline V gene are SEHNR and FQNEAQ (reference sequence). The CDR3 loop reads CASRSTGGANYGYTF. The CDR3 DNA reads TGTGCCAGCAGATCCACAGGGGGCGCTAACTATGGCTACACCTTC.

The chain is built from TRBV18 and TRBJ2-6; TRBD1 matches at 7 bases. V dropped 1 base and J dropped 0; count of bases not matched to a gene: 3. The CDR3 covers 17 residues. Germline CDR1 reads KGHSH; CDR2 reads LQKENI. CDR3 region: CASSPRDSLSGANVLTF. The CDR3 coding sequence is TGTGCCAGCTCACCACGGGACAGCCTCTCTGGGGCCAACGTCCTGACTTTC. Together with reference TRBV18 and TRBJ2-6, the CDR3 gives the full variable domain: NAGVMQNPRHLVRRRGQEARLRCSPMKGHSHVYWYRQLPEEGLKFMVYLQKENIIDESGMPKERFSAEFPKEGPSILRIQQVVRGDSAAYFCASSPRDSLSGANVLTFGAGSRLTVL.

The chain is built from TRBV5-1 and TRBJ2-2, with 11 positions matching TRBD2. The V gene end was trimmed by 3 bases and the J gene end by 1 base; junction bases not matched to a gene: 2. The CDR3 contains 16 residues. Germline CDR1 and CDR2: SGHRS and YFSETQ. The CDR3 sequence is CASSSTSGGNTGELFF. CDR3 bases: TGCGCCAGCAGCTCAACTAGCGGGGGGAACACCGGGGAGCTGTTTTTT.

The rearrangement uses TRBV7-9 and TRBJ2-2; a weak D match, TRBD1 (5 bases). The V and J ends lost 6 bases and 6 bases respectively, with 11 bases between them. Germline-derived CDR1 and CDR2 are SEHNR and FQNEAQ (reference sequence). This CDR3 has 13 amino acids. CDR3 in DNA: TGTGCCAGCAGGGATGGGGCCGCCGGGGAGCTGTTTTTT. This translates into CASRDGAAGELFF. The full variable domain, with the rest looked up from reference TRBV7-9 and TRBJ2-2, is DTGVSQNPRHKITKRGQNVTFRCDPISEHNRLYWYRQTLGQGPEFLTYFQNEAQLEKSRLLSDRFSAERPKGSFSTLEIQRTEQGDSAMYLCASRDGAAGELFFGEGSRLTVL.

V is TRBV7-9 and J is TRBJ2-1, with D tentatively TRBD2 (6 bases). This CDR3 comprises 16 residues. CDR1 and CDR2 (germline): SEHNR, FQNEAQ (reference sequence). V shed 6 bases and J shed 0 bases, with 15 bases lying between them. The CDR3 DNA reads TGTGCCAGCAGTCCCGAGGGCGGGGCCTCCTACAATGAGCAGTTCTTC. Encoded protein: CASSPEGGASYNEQFF. Full variable domain (remainder filled in from reference TRBV7-9 and TRBJ2-1): DTGVSQNPRHKITKRGQNVTFRCDPISEHNRLYWYRQTLGQGPEFLTYFQNEAQLEKSRLLSDRFSAERPKGSFSTLEIQRTEQGDSAMYLCASSPEGGASYNEQFFGPGTRLTVL.

The genes are TRBV19 and TRBJ2-1; 7 positions match TRBD1. Germline CDR1 reads LNHDA; CDR2 reads SQIVND (reference sequence). The J segment lost 5 bases and the V segment lost 4 bases, leaving 8 bases of the junction unmatched. CDR3 length equals 15 residues. The CDR3 protein is CASSRGGTANNEQFF. The CDR3, as DNA: TGTGCCAGTAGTAGAGGTGGGACAGCGAACAATGAGCAGTTCTTC. Full variable domain (missing parts from reference TRBV19 and TRBJ2-1): DGGITQSPKYLFRKEGQNVTLSCEQNLNHDAMYWYRQDPGQGLRLIYYSQIVNDFQKGDIAEGYSVSREKKESFPLTVTSAQKNPTAFYLCASSRGGTANNEQFFGPGTRLTVL.

This clone appeared once. The genes are TRBV29-1 and TRBJ1-1, with no clear D. Germline values: CDR1 SQVTM, CDR2 ANQGSEA. The CDR3 is 12 residues long. V lost 1 base and J lost 9, with 12 bases in between. The chain's CDR3 is CSVEGRRVKAFF. Here the CDR3 DNA reads TGCAGCGTTGAAGGACGGAGGGTTAAAGCTTTCTTT. Full variable domain (missing parts from reference TRBV29-1 and TRBJ1-1): SAVISQKPSRDICQRGTSLTIQCQVDSQVTMMFWYRQQPGQSLTLIATANQGSEATYESGFVIDKFPISRPNLTFSTLTVSNMSPEDSSIYLCSVEGRRVKAFFGQGTRLTVV.

The chain recombines TRBV11-2 with TRBJ2-1; D is perhaps TRBD2 (5 bases). CDR3 length: 18 residues. V was shortened by 3 bases and J by 8 bases, with 26 bases between the two germline ends. CDR1 and CDR2 (germline): SGHAT, FQNNGV. The CDR3 DNA sequence: TGTGCCAGCAGCTTCAGAGGACTGAGGACGACCCCCGGGGATGAGCAGTTCTTC. It translates to CASSFRGLRTTPGDEQFF.

This clone was picked up a small number of times. This CDR3 is CASSLGTGAYSNQPQHF. CDR3 in DNA: TGCGCCAGCAGCTTGGGTACTGGGGCCTATAGCAATCAGCCCCAGCATTTT. The rearrangement joins TRBV5-1 to TRBJ1-5; D is possibly TRBD1 (5 bases). The CDR3 extends over 17 amino acids. Trimming removed 0 bases at V and 0 bases at J, with 13 bases between. Germline V gene data show CDR1 as SGHRS and CDR2 as YFSETQ. The entire variable domain, with the rest obtained from reference TRBV5-1 and TRBJ1-5, is as follows: KAGVTQTPRYLIKTRGQQVTLSCSPISGHRSVSWYQQTPGQGLQFLFEYFSETQRNKGNFPGRFSGRQFSNSRSEMNVSTLELGDSALYLCASSLGTGAYSNQPQHFGDGTRLSIL.

The rearrangement joins TRBV7-8 to TRBJ1-2; the D gene is possibly TRBD1 (6 bases). The CDR3 sequence is 14 residues long. The germline V and J ends were trimmed by 5 bases and 2 bases, with 12 bases remaining between them. Germline loops: CDR1 SGHVS, CDR2 FQNEAQ. The CDR3 region has the DNA TGTGCCAGCAGCCAGAGGGGGGGAAACTATGGCTACACCTTC. This gives the protein CASSQRGGNYGYTF.

The V call is TRBV5-1, the J call TRBJ1-1; 7 bases fit TRBD1. V shed 4 bases and J 1 base; nucleotides not matched to a gene: 7. Per germline, CDR1 SGHRS and CDR2 YFSETQ. The CDR3 is 15 residues long. The CDR3 DNA is TGCGCCAGCAGCCCGAGGGGGCATCGGAACACTGAAGCTTTCTTT. This encodes CASSPRGHRNTEAFF. The whole variable domain, filled in from reference TRBV5-1 and TRBJ1-1, reads KAGVTQTPRYLIKTRGQQVTLSCSPISGHRSVSWYQQTPGQGLQFLFEYFSETQRNKGNFPGRFSGRQFSNSRSEMNVSTLELGDSALYLCASSPRGHRNTEAFFGQGTRLTVV.

The rearrangement links TRBV11-1 to TRBJ2-5, with 10 bases fitting TRBD1. The CDR3 spans 17 residues. Per germline, CDR1 SGHAT and CDR2 FQDESV (reference sequence). V dropped 5 bases and J dropped 2; count of bases not matched to a gene: 11. The CDR3 DNA reads TGTGCCAGCAGCCTACGAAGGACAGGGGGTATGCAAGAGACCCAGTACTTC. As protein: CASSLRRTGGMQETQYF.

The chain carries TRBV6-1 and TRBJ2-3; TRBD2 matches at 11 bases. Trimming took 2 bases from V and 4 from J; bases not matched to a gene: 11. Germline loops: CDR1 MNHNS, CDR2 SASEGT. The CDR3 is made up of 18 amino acids. The CDR3 nucleotides are TGTGCCAGCAGTGAAAGGAAAACTAGCGGGGGAAGATCAGATACGCAGTATTTT. Translating gives CASSERKTSGGRSDTQYF.

The sample holds one count of this clone. Sequence at one end of the junction differs from germline and may be a read error. CDR3: CSSSLAGQGAFF. CDR3 coding DNA: TGTTCCAGCAGCCTAGCGGGTCAGGGGGCTTTCTTT. The chain joins TRBV7-9 to TRBJ1-1, with D possibly TRBD1 on 6 matching bases. From germline, CDR1 is SEHNR and CDR2 FQNEAQ (reference sequence). The CDR3 extends over 12 amino acids.

CDR3 sequence reads: CASSLGGRIYNSPLHF. CDR3 DNA sequence: TGTGCCAGCAGCTTAGGGGGCCGAATCTATAATTCACCCCTCCACTTT. The V call is TRBV7-9, the J call TRBJ1-6; a possible D gene is TRBD1 (5 bases). Per germline, CDR1 SEHNR and CDR2 FQNEAQ (reference sequence). The CDR3 covers 16 residues. V dropped 1 base and J dropped 3 bases, with 10 bases sitting between them.